One and the same sample provided the 5 T cell receptor beta chains below, sequenced in a study of CD8 T cells in Susac syndrome. Reverse transcription of roughly 0.5 to 1 ug RNA was carried out with random hexamers. TCRdb called the immunoSEQ multiplex PCR reads again in MiXCR, with one record for every CDR3 protein. This table holds roughly 200,000 distinct CDR3 sequences, approximately 94% found once. The source material was CD4+ T cells from PBMCs. These receptor sequences come from a human donor with Susac syndrome.

The chain carries TRBV5-6 and TRBJ1-1, with TRBD1 as a possible D gene (6 bases). CDR1 SGHDT and CDR2 YYEEEE come from the germline V gene. The CDR3 is made up of 14 amino acids. The V gene lost 3 bases and the J gene lost 5 bases, with 14 bases spanning the gap. The chain's CDR3 is CASSYRGAGTEAFF. The CDR3, as DNA: TGTGCCAGCAGCTATCGGGGGGCTGGTACTGAAGCTTTCTTT.

The chain links TRBV10-1 to TRBJ2-5; no reliable D call. CDR3 length: 14 amino acids. CDR1 WNHNN and CDR2 SYGVQD come from the germline V gene (reference sequence). V lost 5 bases to trimming and J lost 1 base, with 11 bases between them. This chain's CDR3 is CASSSRKSQETQYF. The CDR3 nucleotides read TGCGCCAGCAGTTCCCGAAAGTCCCAAGAGACCCAGTACTTC.

The chain is built from TRBV3-1 and TRBJ1-1, with D possibly matching TRBD1 (5 bases). Germline V gives CDR1 LGHDT, CDR2 YNNKEL (reference sequence). V was clipped by 4 bases and J by 4 bases, with 13 bases between them. CDR3 size: 14 residues. The CDR3 region is CASSPGRGGTEAFF. CDR3 nucleotides: TGTGCCAGCAGCCCCGGACGGGGGGGCACTGAAGCTTTCTTT.

This rearrangement joins TRBV7-2 to TRBJ1-2, with D unclear. Trimming removed 1 base at V and 8 bases at J, with 14 bases between. The CDR3 extends over 14 amino acids. The germline gives CDR1 SGHTA, CDR2 FQGNSA. This chain's CDR3 is CASSLGAPATGYTF. CDR3 sequence (DNA): TGTGCCAGCAGCTTAGGAGCCCCAGCTACCGGCTACACCTTC.

The chain combines TRBV6-5 with TRBJ1-5, with D unresolved. The CDR3 spans 15 residues. The germline V and J ends were trimmed by 0 bases and 2 bases, with 8 bases remaining between them. The germline V gene encodes CDR1 MNHEY and CDR2 SVGAGI. The CDR3 here is CASSYSTTGNQPQHF. Written as DNA, the CDR3 is TGTGCCAGCAGTTACTCGACTACAGGCAATCAGCCCCAGCATTTT.